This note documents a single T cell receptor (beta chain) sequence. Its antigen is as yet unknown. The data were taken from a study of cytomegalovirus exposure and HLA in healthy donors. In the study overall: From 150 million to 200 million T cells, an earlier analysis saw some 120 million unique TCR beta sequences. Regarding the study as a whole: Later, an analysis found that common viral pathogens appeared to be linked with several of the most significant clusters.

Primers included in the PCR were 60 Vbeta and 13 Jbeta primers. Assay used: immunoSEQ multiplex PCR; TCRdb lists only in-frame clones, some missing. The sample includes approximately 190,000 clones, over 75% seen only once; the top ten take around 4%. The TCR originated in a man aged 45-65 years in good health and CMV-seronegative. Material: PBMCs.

CDR3 in DNA: TGCGCCAGCAGCTTTACGGACAGGGGATCCTACTACGAGCAGTACTTC. The encoded protein is CASSFTDRGSYYEQYF. This sequence joins TRBV5-1 and TRBJ2-7; TRBD1 aligns across 9 bases. V lost 2 bases, J lost 3 bases, and 9 bases stayed unmatched. CDR1 is SGHRS and CDR2 is YFSETQ in the germline V gene. The CDR3 contains 16 residues.